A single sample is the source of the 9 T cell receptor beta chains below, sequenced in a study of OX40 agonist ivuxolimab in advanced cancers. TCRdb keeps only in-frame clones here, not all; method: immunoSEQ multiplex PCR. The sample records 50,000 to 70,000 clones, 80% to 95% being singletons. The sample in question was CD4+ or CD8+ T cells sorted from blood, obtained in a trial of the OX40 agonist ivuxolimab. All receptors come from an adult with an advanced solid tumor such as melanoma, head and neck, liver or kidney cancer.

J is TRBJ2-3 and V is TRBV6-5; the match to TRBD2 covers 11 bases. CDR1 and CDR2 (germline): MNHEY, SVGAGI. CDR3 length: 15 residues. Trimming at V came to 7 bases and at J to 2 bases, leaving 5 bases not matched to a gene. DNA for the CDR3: TGTGCCAGCAAAAGACTAGCGGGGAACACAGATACGCAGTATTTT. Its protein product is CASKRLAGNTDTQYF.

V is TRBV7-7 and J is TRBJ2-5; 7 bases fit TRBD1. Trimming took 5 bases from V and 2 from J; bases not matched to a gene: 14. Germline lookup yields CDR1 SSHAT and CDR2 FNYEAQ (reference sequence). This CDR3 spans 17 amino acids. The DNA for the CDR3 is TGTGCCAGCAGCCCTAGACCCCGGGACAGTAAACAAGAGACCCAGTACTTC. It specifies CASSPRPRDSKQETQYF.

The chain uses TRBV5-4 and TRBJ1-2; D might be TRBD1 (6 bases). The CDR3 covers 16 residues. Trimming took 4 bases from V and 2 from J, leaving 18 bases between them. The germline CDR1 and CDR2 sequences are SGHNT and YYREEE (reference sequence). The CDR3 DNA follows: TGTGCCAGCAGCAATAGCTGGGCAGGGGCCAACTATGGCTACACCTTC. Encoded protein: CASSNSWAGANYGYTF. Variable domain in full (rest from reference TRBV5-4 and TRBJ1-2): ETGVTQSPTHLIKTRGQQVTLRCSSQSGHNTVSWYQQALGQGPQFIFQYYREEENGRGNFPPRFSGLQFPNYSSELNVNALELDDSALYLCASSNSWAGANYGYTFGSGTRLTVV.

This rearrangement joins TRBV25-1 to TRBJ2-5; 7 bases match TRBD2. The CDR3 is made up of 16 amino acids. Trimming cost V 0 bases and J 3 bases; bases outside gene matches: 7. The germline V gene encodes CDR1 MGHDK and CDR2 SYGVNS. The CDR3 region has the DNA TGTGCCAGCAGTGAATACAGACTAGCTGGTAAAGAGACCCAGTACTTC. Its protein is CASSEYRLAGKETQYF.

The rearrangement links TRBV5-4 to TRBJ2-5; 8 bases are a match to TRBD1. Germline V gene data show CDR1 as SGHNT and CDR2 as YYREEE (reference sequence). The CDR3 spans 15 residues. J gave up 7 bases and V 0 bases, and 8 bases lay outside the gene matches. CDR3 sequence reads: CASSLGDRGRLTQYF. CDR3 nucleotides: TGTGCCAGCAGCTTGGGTGACAGGGGCCGGTTGACCCAGTACTTC.

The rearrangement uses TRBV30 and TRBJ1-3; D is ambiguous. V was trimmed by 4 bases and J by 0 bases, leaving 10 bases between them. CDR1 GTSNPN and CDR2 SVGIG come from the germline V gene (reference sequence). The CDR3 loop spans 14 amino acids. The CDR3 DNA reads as TGTGCCTGGACCTTCCAGAGCTCTGGAAACACCATATATTTT. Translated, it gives CAWTFQSSGNTIYF.

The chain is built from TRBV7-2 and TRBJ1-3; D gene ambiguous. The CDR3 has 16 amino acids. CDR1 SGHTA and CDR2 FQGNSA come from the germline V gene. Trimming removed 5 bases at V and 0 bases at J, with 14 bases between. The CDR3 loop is CASSPPGLNSGNTIYF. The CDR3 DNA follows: TGTGCCAGCAGCCCGCCTGGTTTAAACTCTGGAAACACCATATATTTT.

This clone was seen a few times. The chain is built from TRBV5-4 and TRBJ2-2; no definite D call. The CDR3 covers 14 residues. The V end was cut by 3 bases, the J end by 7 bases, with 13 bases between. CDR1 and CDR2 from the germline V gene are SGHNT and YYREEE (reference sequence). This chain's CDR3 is CASSSDISGGELFF. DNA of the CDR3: TGTGCCAGCAGCTCTGACATCTCGGGCGGGGAGCTGTTTTTT.

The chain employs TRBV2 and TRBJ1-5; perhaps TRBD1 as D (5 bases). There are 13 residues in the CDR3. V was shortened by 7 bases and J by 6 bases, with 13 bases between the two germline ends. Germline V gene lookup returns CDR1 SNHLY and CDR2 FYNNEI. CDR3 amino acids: CASKGPGSQPQHF. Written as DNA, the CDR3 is TGTGCCAGCAAGGGACCTGGGAGTCAGCCCCAGCATTTT.